These 19 T cell receptor beta chains share one sample of origin, sequenced in a study of blood T cell repertoires in COVID-19. Repertoires were generated with immunoSEQ multiplex PCR, while TCRdb's copy carries only in-frame clones and drops some. This sample has tens of thousands of clones, with around 87% found just once. The sequenced sample was peripheral blood. These receptors were obtained from a man in his sixties with active or convalescent COVID-19.

The rearrangement links TRBV28 to TRBJ1-2; 7 nucleotides match TRBD1. CDR3 length: 15 residues. J was trimmed by 5 bases and V by 11 bases; bases with no gene match: 17. CDR1 is MDHEN, CDR2 SYDVKM, per germline. The CDR3 loop reads CALEKFDRVEYGYTF. The DNA for the CDR3 is TGTGCCCTAGAAAAATTCGACAGGGTCGAATATGGCTACACCTTC.

This clone was counted a few times. V is TRBV6-2 or TRBV6-3 and J is TRBJ2-7; unclear D gene. V shed 5 bases and J shed 2 bases, with 13 bases lying between them. CDR1 and CDR2 from the germline V gene are MNHEY and SVGEGT. The CDR3 loop spans 14 amino acids. CDR3 amino acids: CASSPGPIPYEQYF. CDR3 in DNA: TGTGCCAGCAGTCCGGGTCCGATCCCCTACGAGCAGTACTTC.

The chain uses TRBV7-2 and TRBJ1-1, with D hard to call. Germline V gene data show CDR1 as SGHTA and CDR2 as FQGNSA. V lost 5 bases, J lost 1 base, and 14 bases lay in between. CDR3 length equals 15 residues. DNA of the CDR3: TGTGCCAGCAGCCAGCGGACGGCGACGAACACTGAAGCTTTCTTT. This encodes CASSQRTATNTEAFF.

This clone has just one count. The J gene is TRBJ2-3, the V gene TRBV7-9, with 13 bases that match TRBD2. The CDR3 has 16 residues. Trimming at V came to 5 bases and at J to 4 bases, leaving 6 bases not matched to a gene. The germline V gene encodes CDR1 SEHNR and CDR2 FQNEAQ (reference sequence). CDR3 loop: CASSKGLAGAPDTQYF. The CDR3 DNA sequence: TGTGCCAGCAGCAAAGGACTAGCGGGGGCCCCAGATACGCAGTATTTT.

The chain carries TRBV6-5 and TRBJ2-7; no definite D call. The CDR3 extends over 15 amino acids. Germline V gene data show CDR1 as MNHEY and CDR2 as SVGAGI. V shed 10 bases and J shed 1 base, with 20 bases lying between them. CDR3 region: CATEKTDLGSYEQYF. The CDR3 DNA reads TGTGCCACCGAAAAAACAGATCTGGGTTCCTACGAGCAGTACTTC.

This sequence joins TRBV11-2 and TRBJ2-3; tentative D call: TRBD1 (5 bases). V was shortened by 6 bases and J by 0 bases, with 10 bases between the two germline ends. The CDR3 is 14 amino acids. The germline V gene encodes CDR1 SGHAT and CDR2 FQNNGV. The CDR3 nucleotides are TGTGCCAGCAGTCCACAGGCTAGCACAGATACGCAGTATTTT. Translation gives CASSPQASTDTQYF.

The genes are TRBV5-1 and TRBJ1-3; no firm D call. Trimming left V 3 bases short and J 0 bases short, with 16 bases between. The CDR3 has 17 residues. Germline V gene data show CDR1 as SGHRS and CDR2 as YFSETQ. The CDR3 here is CASSSLSASNSGNTIYF. The CDR3 DNA sequence: TGCGCCAGCAGCTCCCTCTCCGCGTCGAACTCTGGAAACACCATATATTTT.

This clone was observed once. The rearrangement uses TRBV7-2 and TRBJ2-7, with D perhaps TRBD1 (5 bases). V lost 2 bases to trimming and J lost 4 bases, with 9 bases between them. Germline V CDR1 and CDR2: SGHTA, FQGNSA. CDR3 length: 13 residues. This chain's CDR3 is CASSLRQGYEQYF. The CDR3, as DNA: TGTGCCAGCAGCTTAAGGCAGGGTTACGAGCAGTACTTC.

CDR3 residues: CASSEVQGGNYGYTF. CDR3 in DNA: TGTGCCAGCAGTGAGGTACAGGGGGGGAACTATGGCTACACCTTC. This chain joins TRBV2 and TRBJ1-2, with 8 bases matching TRBD1. This CDR3 has 15 amino acids. The ends lost 3 bases at V and 2 bases at J; junction bases unmatched: 5. Per the germline V gene, CDR1 is SNHLY and CDR2 is FYNNEI.

V is TRBV5-6 and J is TRBJ2-5; 12 nucleotides line up with TRBD2. Germline V lookup: CDR1 SGHDT, CDR2 YYEEEE. V lost 4 bases to trimming and J lost 4 bases; unmatched junction nucleotides: 8. The CDR3 has 16 amino acids. CDR3 loop: CASSRRASGRAETQYF. The DNA of the CDR3 is TGTGCCAGCAGCCGTAGGGCTAGCGGGAGGGCAGAGACCCAGTACTTC. Full variable domain (outside the CDR3, taken from reference TRBV5-6 and TRBJ2-5): DAGVTQSPTHLIKTRGQQVTLRCSPKSGHDTVSWYQQALGQGPQFIFQYYEEEERQRGNFPDRFSGHQFPNYSSELNVNALLLGDSALYLCASSRRASGRAETQYFGPGTRLLVL.

J is TRBJ2-7 and V is TRBV12-3 or TRBV12-4; maybe TRBD2 (6 bases). The V and J ends lost 7 bases and 2 bases respectively, with 12 bases between them. This CDR3 has 13 residues. The CDR3 nucleotides read TGTGCCAGCATCGCGGGGCCTCCCTACGAGCAGTACTTC. It specifies CASIAGPPYEQYF.

The J gene is TRBJ1-5, the V gene TRBV19; D possibly corresponds to TRBD1 (5 bases). The V end lost 3 bases, the J end lost 0 bases, and 6 bases lay between the germline ends. The CDR3 spans 14 residues. CDR1 and CDR2 from the germline V gene are LNHDA and SQIVND (reference sequence). For the CDR3, the DNA is TGTGCCAGTAGTATGACAGTTAGCAATCAGCCCCAGCATTTT. This translates into CASSMTVSNQPQHF.

This clone was seen a single time. The V call is TRBV18, the J call TRBJ2-1, with D perhaps matching TRBD1 (6 bases). The germline V and J ends were trimmed by 4 bases and 2 bases, with 12 bases remaining between them. Germline V gene lookup returns CDR1 KGHSH and CDR2 LQKENI. This CDR3 is 15 amino acids long. The chain's CDR3 is CASSQTGTTYNEQFF. The CDR3 region has the DNA TGTGCCAGCTCACAAACCGGGACAACCTACAATGAGCAGTTCTTC.

V and J are TRBV4-1 and TRBJ2-1; D is possibly TRBD1 (6 bases). Trimming shortened V by 4 bases and J by 0 bases, and 13 bases separated the two germline ends. The CDR3 has 16 residues. Germline CDR1 MGHRA, CDR2 YSYEKL. The CDR3 coding sequence is TGCGCCAGCAGCCTAACAACAGGGAGCTCCTACAATGAGCAGTTCTTC. Its translation is CASSLTTGSSYNEQFF.

This chain connects TRBV4-2 to TRBJ2-6, with no clear D. This CDR3 has 19 amino acids. V lost 0 bases and J 0 bases, leaving 15 bases between the germline ends. CDR1 and CDR2 from the germline V gene are LGHNA and YNFKEQ. CDR3 loop: CASSQELPQWFSGANVLTF. In nucleotides, the CDR3 is TGTGCCAGCAGCCAAGAATTACCACAGTGGTTCTCTGGGGCCAACGTCCTGACTTTC.

J is TRBJ2-7 and V is TRBV3-1 (or the pseudogene TRBV3-2); TRBD1 agrees at 8 bases. This CDR3 is 13 amino acids long. Germline lookup yields CDR1 LGHDT and CDR2 YNNKEL (reference sequence). The J segment lost 6 bases and the V segment lost 6 bases, leaving 7 bases of the junction unmatched. The CDR3 loop reads CASSRTGWGEQYF. For the CDR3, the DNA is TGTGCCAGCAGTCGGACAGGGTGGGGCGAGCAGTACTTC.

J is TRBJ2-7 and V is TRBV29-1; 7 bases fit TRBD1. V lost 4 bases, J lost 3 bases, and 9 bases stayed unmatched. This CDR3 region has 14 residues. Germline assignment: CDR1 SQVTM and CDR2 ANQGSEA. CDR3 amino acids: CSVVSTGNNYEQYF. Written as DNA, the CDR3 is TGCAGCGTTGTATCGACAGGGAATAACTACGAGCAGTACTTC.

This chain's CDR3 is CASSLVGLNTEAFF. The CDR3 DNA reads TGTGCCAGCAGCTTAGTCGGTTTGAACACTGAAGCTTTCTTT. The chain uses TRBV7-8 and TRBJ1-1; the D is unclear. The germline V gene has CDR1 SGHVS and CDR2 FQNEAQ. The length of the CDR3 is 14 residues. V was pared by 1 base and J by 0 bases, with 6 bases between.

The chain is built from TRBV6-5 and TRBJ1-1; 9 nucleotides line up with TRBD1. With V trimmed by 4 bases and J by 4 bases, 7 bases remained unmatched. Looked up from germline, CDR1 is MNHEY and CDR2 is SVGAGI. This CDR3 spans 15 amino acids. The CDR3 DNA reads TGTGCCAGCAGTTTTACAGGGGGCTTGAGCACTGAAGCTTTCTTT. The encoded protein is CASSFTGGLSTEAFF.